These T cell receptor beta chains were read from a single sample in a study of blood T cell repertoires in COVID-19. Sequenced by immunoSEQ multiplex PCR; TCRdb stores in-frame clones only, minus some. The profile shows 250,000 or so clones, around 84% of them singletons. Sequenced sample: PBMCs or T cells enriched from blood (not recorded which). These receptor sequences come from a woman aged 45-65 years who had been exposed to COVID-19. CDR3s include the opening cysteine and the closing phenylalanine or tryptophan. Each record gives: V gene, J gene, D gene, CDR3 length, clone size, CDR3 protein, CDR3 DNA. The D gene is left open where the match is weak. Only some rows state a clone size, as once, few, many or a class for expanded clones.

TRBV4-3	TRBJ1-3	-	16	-	CASSQDPGGSGNTIYF	TGCGCCAGCAGCCAAGATCCCGGGGGCTCTGGAAACACCATATATTTT
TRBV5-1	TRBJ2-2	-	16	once	CASSLAGGANTGELFF	TGCGCCAGCAGCTTGGCTGGCGGTGCGAACACCGGGGAGCTGTTTTTT
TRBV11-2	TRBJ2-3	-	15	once	CASSLGGYLADTQYF	TGTGCCAGCAGCTTAGGGGGCTACTTGGCAGATACGCAGTATTTT
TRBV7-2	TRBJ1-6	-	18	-	CASSLGAGGASYNSPLHF	TGTGCCAGCAGCTTGGGTGCGGGGGGCGCATCCTATAATTCACCCCTCCACTTT
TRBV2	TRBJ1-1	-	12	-	CASPDRPPEAFF	TGTGCCAGCCCTGACAGACCTCCCGAAGCTTTCTTT
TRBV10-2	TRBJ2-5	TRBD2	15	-	CASRDTSGGTETQYF	TGCGCCAGCAGGGATACTAGCGGGGGGACAGAGACCCAGTACTTC
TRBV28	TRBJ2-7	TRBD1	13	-	CASSWDRGGEQYF	TGTGCCAGCAGCTGGGACAGGGGGGGCGAGCAGTACTTC
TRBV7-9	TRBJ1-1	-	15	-	CASSLGVGPNTEAFF	TGTGCCAGCAGCTTAGGGGTGGGGCCAAACACTGAAGCTTTCTTT
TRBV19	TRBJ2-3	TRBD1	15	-	CASSRDDRGTDTQYF	TGTGCCAGTAGTCGGGACGACAGGGGGACAGATACGCAGTATTTT
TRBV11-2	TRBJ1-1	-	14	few	CATLRGGVNTEAFF	TGTGCCACCCTAAGGGGCGGAGTGAACACTGAAGCTTTCTTT
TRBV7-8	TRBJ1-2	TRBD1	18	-	CASSSWDRYKIANYGYTF	TGTGCCAGCAGCTCCTGGGACAGATACAAGATAGCTAACTATGGCTACACCTTC
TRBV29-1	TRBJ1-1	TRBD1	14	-	CSFGQGSTNTEAFF	TGCAGCTTTGGACAGGGGTCAACTAACACTGAAGCTTTCTTT
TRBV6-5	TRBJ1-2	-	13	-	CASRALEGNGYTF	TGTGCCAGCAGGGCACTCGAGGGAAATGGCTACACCTTC
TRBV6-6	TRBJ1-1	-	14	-	CASSYQSRGTEAFF	TGTGCCAGCAGTTACCAGTCCCGAGGAACTGAAGCTTTCTTT
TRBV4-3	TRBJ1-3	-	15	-	CASSQVTGPGNTIYF	TGCGCCAGCAGCCAAGTAACAGGCCCTGGAAACACCATATATTTT
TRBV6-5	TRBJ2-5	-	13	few	CASRPQRHKTQYF	TGTGCCAGCAGACCGCAGAGGCACAAGACCCAGTACTTC
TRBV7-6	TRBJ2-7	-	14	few	CASSLATGIHEQYF	TGTGCCAGCAGCTTAGCTACAGGGATCCACGAGCAGTACTTC
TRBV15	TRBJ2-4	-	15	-	CATSREGGAKNIQYF	TGTGCCACCAGCAGAGAAGGGGGAGCCAAAAACATTCAGTACTTC
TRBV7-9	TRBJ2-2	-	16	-	CASSLAARVNTGELFF	TGTGCCAGCAGCTTAGCAGCCAGGGTGAACACCGGGGAGCTGTTTTTT
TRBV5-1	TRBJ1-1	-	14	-	CASSLPQMNTEAFF	TGCGCCAGCAGCTTGCCACAGATGAACACTGAAGCTTTCTTT